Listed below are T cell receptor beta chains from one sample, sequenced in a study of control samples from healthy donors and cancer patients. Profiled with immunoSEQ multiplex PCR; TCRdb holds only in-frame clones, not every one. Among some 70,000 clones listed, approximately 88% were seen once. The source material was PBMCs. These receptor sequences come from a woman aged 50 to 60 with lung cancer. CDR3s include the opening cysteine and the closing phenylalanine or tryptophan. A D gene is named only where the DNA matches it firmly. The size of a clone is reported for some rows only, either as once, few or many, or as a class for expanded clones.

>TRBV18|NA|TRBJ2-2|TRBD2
CASSPLVTGGPNTGELFF
TGTGCCAGCTCACCGCTGGTGACGGGGGGGCCGAACACCGGGGAGCTGTTTTTT
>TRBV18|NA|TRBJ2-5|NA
CASSPNGGTQYF
TGTGCCAGCTCACCAAATGGAGGGACCCAGTACTTC
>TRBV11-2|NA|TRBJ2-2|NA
CASRNTGELFF
TGTGCCAGCAGAAACACCGGGGAGCTGTTTTTT
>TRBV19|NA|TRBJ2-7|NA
CASSSRAGSLGLNEQYF
TGTGCCAGTAGTTCCCGGGCAGGGAGCCTTGGGTTGAACGAGCAGTACTTC
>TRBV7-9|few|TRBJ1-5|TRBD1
CASSPGQENQPQHF
TGTGCCAGCAGCCCCGGACAGGAAAATCAGCCCCAGCATTTT
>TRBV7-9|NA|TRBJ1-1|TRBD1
CASTWGGQGNPEAFF
TGTGCCAGCACCTGGGGGGGACAGGGGAACCCTGAAGCTTTCTTT
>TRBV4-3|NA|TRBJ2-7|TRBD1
CASSQGDSSYEQYF
TGCGCCAGCAGCCAAGGGGACAGCTCCTACGAGCAGTACTTC
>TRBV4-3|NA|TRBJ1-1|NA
CASSQDRNYGTEAFF
TGCGCCAGCAGCCAAGATCGCAACTATGGCACTGAAGCTTTCTTT
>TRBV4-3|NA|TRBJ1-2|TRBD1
CASSQDGQGGSGYTF
TGCGCCAGCAGCCAAGACGGACAGGGAGGTAGTGGCTACACCTTC
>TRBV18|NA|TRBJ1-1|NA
CASSPRTSMNTEAFF
TGTGCCAGCTCACCACGGACAAGCATGAACACTGAAGCTTTCTTT
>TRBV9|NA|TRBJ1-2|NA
CASSPTADF
TGTGCCAGCAGCCCGACAGCGGACTTC
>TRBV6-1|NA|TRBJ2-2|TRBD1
CASSEASGQVITGELFF
TGTGCCAGTAGTGAAGCTTCAGGACAGGTGATCACCGGGGAGCTGTTTTTT
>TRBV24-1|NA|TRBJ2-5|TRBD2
CATSEGQTSGGTETQYF
TGTGCCACCAGTGAGGGCCAGACTAGCGGGGGAACCGAGACCCAGTACTTC
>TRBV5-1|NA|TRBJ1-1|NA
CASSLQGLGTEAFF
TGCGCCAGCAGCCTCCAGGGTTTAGGCACTGAAGCTTTCTTT
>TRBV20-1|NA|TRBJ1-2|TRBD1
CSAQGVGYTF
TGCAGTGCACAGGGGGTTGGCTACACCTTC
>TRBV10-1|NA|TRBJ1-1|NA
CASSKKANTEAFF
TGCGCCAGCAGTAAGAAAGCGAACACTGAAGCTTTCTTT
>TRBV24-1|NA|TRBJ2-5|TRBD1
CATGTAAETQYF
TGTGCCACGGGGACAGCGGCGGAGACCCAGTACTTC
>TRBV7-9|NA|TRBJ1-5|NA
CASSADSNQPQHF
TGTGCCAGCAGCGCGGACAGCAATCAGCCCCAGCATTTT
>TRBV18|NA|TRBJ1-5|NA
CASSPPHTRSEGLWSNQPQHF
TGTGCCAGCTCACCACCCCACACTCGTTCTGAGGGGCTATGGAGCAATCAGCCCCAGCATTTT
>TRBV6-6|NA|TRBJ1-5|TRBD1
CASSYSGTGSNQPQHF
TGTGCCAGCAGTTACTCGGGGACAGGGTCCAATCAGCCCCAGCATTTT
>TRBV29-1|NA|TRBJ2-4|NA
CSVNLAKNIQYF
TGCAGCGTGAACCTAGCCAAAAACATTCAGTACTTC
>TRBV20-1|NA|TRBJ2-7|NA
CSASGGPTPYF
TGCAGTGCTAGCGGGGGCCCGACTCCGTACTTC
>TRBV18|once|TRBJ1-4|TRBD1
CASSTTGSAPQLFF
TGTGCCAGCTCAACGACAGGGAGTGCCCCCCAGCTGTTTTTT
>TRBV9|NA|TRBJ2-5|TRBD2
CASSVVPLAGGSETQYF
TGTGCCAGCAGCGTAGTCCCCCTAGCGGGGGGAAGCGAGACCCAGTACTTC
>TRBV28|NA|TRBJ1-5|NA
CASSGPTGTSNQPQHF
TGTGCCAGCAGTGGACCGACGGGAACTAGCAATCAGCCCCAGCATTTT
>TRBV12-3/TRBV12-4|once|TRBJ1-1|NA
CASSLVSSSAFF
TGTGCCAGCAGTTTAGTTAGCAGTTCAGCTTTCTTT
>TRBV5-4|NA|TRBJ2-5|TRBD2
CASSPWGLAGETQYF
TGTGCCAGCAGCCCGTGGGGACTAGCGGGGGAGACCCAGTACTTC
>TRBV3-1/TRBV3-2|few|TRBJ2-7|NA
CASSPADRAHEQYF
TGTGCCAGCAGCCCGGCTGATAGAGCCCACGAGCAGTACTTC
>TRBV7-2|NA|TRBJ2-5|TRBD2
CASSFKREETQYF
TGTGCCAGCAGCTTCAAGCGGGAGGAGACCCAGTACTTC
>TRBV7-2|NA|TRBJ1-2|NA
CASSQQGLRGYTF
TGTGCCAGCAGCCAACAGGGCCTAAGAGGCTACACCTTC
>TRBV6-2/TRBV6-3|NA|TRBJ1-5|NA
CASSYVDSNQPQHF
TGTGCCAGCAGTTACGTGGACAGCAATCAGCCCCAGCATTTT
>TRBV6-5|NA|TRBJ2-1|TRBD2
CASRVAGGSYNEQFF
TGTGCCAGCAGGGTAGCGGGGGGCTCCTACAATGAGCAGTTCTTC
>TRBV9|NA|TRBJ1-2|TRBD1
CASSVGQGNYGYTF
TGTGCCAGCAGCGTAGGACAGGGTAACTATGGCTACACCTTC
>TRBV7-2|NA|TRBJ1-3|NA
CASSLARGEMPTLNTIYF
TGTGCCAGCAGCTTAGCGCGAGGGGAGATGCCTACATTAAACACCATATATTTT
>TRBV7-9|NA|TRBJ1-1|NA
CASSSFGRANTEAFF
TGTGCCAGCAGCTCATTCGGCAGGGCGAACACTGAAGCTTTCTTT
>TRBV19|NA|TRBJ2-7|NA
CASSMVDYPQFPQYF
TGTGCCAGTAGTATGGTGGACTACCCCCAATTTCCGCAGTACTTC
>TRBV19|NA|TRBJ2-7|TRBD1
CASSMRQGYNEQYF
TGTGCCAGTAGTATGAGACAGGGATACAACGAGCAGTACTTC
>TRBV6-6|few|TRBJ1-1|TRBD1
CASSYQGAGTEAFF
TGTGCCAGCAGTTATCAGGGGGCAGGCACTGAAGCTTTCTTT
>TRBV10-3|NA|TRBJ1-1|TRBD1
CAISESPGTGGTEAFF
TGTGCCATCAGTGAGTCACCAGGGACAGGAGGGACTGAAGCTTTCTTT
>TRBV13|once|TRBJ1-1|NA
CASSPINWDTEAFF
TGTGCCAGCAGCCCAATAAACTGGGACACTGAAGCTTTCTTT
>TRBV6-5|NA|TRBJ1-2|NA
CASRQNYGYTF
TGTGCCAGCAGGCAAAACTATGGCTACACCTTC
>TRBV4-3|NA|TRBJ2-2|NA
CASSQGRTTGELFF
TGCGCCAGCAGCCAAGGGCGTACAACCGGGGAGCTGTTTTTT
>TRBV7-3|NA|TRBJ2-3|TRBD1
CASSRYGQGATDTQYF
TGTGCCAGCAGCCGATATGGACAGGGGGCAACAGATACGCAGTATTTT
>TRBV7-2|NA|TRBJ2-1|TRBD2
CASSVTSGGTRNEQFF
TGTGCCAGCAGCGTGACTAGCGGGGGGACCAGGAATGAGCAGTTCTTC
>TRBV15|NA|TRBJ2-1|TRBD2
CATSRASGGDNEQFF
TGTGCCACCAGCAGAGCCAGCGGGGGGGACAATGAGCAGTTCTTC
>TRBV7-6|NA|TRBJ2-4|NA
CASSLGGAENIQYF
TGTGCCAGCAGCTTAGGGGGCGCGGAAAACATTCAGTACTTC
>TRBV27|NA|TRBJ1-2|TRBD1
CASRADYDRGGGYTF
TGTGCCAGCAGGGCCGATTACGACAGGGGAGGCGGCTACACCTTC
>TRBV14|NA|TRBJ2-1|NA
CASSQEFRVLIF
TGTGCCAGCAGCCAAGAGTTCAGGGTTCTAATCTTC
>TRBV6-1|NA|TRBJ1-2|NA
CASSERVSNYGYTF
TGTGCCAGCAGTGAAAGGGTATCTAACTATGGCTACACCTTC